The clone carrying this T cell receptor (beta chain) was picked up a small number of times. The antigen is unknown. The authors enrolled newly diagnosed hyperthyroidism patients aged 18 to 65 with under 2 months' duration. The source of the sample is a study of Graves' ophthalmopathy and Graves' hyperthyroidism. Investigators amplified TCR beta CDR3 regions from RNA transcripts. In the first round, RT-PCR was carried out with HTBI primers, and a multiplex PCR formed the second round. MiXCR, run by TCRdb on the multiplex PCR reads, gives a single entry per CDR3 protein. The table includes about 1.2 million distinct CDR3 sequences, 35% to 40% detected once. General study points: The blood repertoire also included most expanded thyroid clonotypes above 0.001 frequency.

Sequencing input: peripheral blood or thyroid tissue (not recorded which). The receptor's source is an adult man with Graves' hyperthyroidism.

CDR3 protein: CSVAVRGLTNEKLFF. CDR3 in DNA: TGCAGCGTTGCGGTCAGGGGGCTTACTAATGAAAAACTGTTTTTT. The genes are TRBV29-1 and TRBJ1-4; 8 positions match TRBD1. The germline V gene has CDR1 SQVTM and CDR2 ANQGSEA. The V and J ends lost 4 bases and 2 bases, in that order; junction bases with no gene match: 6. The CDR3 is 15 residues long.